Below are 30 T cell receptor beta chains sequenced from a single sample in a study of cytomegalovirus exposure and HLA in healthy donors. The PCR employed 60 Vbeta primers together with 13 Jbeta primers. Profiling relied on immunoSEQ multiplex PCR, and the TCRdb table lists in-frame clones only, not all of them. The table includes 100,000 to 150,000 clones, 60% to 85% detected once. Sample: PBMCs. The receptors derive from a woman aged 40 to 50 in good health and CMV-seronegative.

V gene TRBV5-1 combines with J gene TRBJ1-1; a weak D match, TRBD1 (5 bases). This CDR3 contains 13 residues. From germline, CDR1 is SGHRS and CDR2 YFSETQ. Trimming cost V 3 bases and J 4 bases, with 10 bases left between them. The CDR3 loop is CASSSMGGTEAFF. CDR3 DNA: TGCGCCAGCAGCTCTATGGGGGGCACTGAAGCTTTCTTT.

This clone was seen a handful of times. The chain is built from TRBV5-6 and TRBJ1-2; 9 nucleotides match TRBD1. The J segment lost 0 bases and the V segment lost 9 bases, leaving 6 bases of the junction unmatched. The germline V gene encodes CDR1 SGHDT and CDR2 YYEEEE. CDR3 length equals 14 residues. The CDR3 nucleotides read TGTGCCATTTCACGACAGGGGGCTAACTATGGCTACACCTTC. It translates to CAISRQGANYGYTF.

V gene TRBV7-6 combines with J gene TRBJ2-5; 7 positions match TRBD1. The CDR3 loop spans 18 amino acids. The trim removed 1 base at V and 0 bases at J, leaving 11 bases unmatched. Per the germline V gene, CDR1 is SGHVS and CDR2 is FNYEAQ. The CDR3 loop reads CASSLGFPGTEYQETQYF. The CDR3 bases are TGTGCCAGCAGCTTAGGTTTCCCTGGGACAGAGTACCAAGAGACCCAGTACTTC.

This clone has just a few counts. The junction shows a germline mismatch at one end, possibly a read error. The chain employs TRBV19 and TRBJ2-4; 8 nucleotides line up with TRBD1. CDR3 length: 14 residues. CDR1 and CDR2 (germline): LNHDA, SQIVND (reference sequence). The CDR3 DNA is TGTGCCAGCCGTGGGACAGGCCTCAACAACAGTCAGTACTTC. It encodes CASRGTGLNNSQYF.

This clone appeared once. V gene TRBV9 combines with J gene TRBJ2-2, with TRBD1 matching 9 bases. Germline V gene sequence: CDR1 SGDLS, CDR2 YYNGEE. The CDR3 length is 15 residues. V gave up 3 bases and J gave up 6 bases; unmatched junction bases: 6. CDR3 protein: CASSAAGTGPGELFF. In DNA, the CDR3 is TGTGCCAGCAGCGCAGCCGGGACAGGGCCCGGGGAGCTGTTTTTT.

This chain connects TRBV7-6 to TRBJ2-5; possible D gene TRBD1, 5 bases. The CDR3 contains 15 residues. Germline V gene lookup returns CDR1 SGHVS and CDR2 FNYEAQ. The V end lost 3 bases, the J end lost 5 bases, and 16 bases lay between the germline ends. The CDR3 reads CASSFGVQRGETQYF. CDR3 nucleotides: TGTGCCAGCAGCTTTGGCGTCCAAAGGGGTGAGACCCAGTACTTC.

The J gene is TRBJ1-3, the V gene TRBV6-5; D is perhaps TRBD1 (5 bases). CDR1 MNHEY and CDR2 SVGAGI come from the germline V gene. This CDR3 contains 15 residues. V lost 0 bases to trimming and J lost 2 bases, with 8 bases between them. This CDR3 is CASSYSQTAGNTIYF. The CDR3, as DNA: TGTGCCAGCAGTTACTCGCAGACAGCTGGAAACACCATATATTTT.

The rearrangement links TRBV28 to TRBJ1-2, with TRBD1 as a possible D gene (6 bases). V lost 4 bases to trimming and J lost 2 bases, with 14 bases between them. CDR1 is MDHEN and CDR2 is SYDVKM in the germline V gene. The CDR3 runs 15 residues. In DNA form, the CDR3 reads TGTGCCAGCAGTTCACAGGGTAAGGGGAACTATGGCTACACCTTC. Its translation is CASSSQGKGNYGYTF.

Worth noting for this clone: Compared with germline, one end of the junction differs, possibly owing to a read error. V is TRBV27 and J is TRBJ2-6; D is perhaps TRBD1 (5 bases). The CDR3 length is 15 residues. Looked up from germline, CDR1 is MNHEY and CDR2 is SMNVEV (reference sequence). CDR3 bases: TGTGCCAGCAGTTTCCGCAACTCTGGGGCCAACGGCCTGACTTTC. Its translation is CASSFRNSGANGLTF.

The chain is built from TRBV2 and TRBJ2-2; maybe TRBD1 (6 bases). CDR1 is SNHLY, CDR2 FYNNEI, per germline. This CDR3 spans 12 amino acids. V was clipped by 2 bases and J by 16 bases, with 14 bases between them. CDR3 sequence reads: CASSERARGPFF. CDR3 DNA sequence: TGTGCCAGCAGTGAACGGGCCAGGGGCCCGTTTTTT.

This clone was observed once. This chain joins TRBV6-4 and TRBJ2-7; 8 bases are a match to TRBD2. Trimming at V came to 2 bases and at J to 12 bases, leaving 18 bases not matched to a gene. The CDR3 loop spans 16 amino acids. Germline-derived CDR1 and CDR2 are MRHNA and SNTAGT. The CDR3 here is CASSDGPLGSGNSPYF. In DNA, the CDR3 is TGTGCCAGCAGTGACGGACCCTTGGGTAGCGGGAATAGTCCGTACTTC.

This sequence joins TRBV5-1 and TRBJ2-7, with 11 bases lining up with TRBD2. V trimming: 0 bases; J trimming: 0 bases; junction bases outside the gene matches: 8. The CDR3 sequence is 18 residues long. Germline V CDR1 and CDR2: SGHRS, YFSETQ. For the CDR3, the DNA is TGCGCCAGCAGCTTGGCCCCGACTAGCGGGGATAGCTCCTACGAGCAGTACTTC. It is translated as CASSLAPTSGDSSYEQYF.

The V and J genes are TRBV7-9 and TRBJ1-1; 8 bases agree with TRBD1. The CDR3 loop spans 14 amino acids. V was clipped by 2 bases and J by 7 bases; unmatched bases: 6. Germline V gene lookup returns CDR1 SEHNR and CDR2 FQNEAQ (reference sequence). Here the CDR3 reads CASSLQGALDEAFF. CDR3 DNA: TGTGCCAGCAGCTTACAGGGGGCGCTTGATGAAGCTTTCTTT.

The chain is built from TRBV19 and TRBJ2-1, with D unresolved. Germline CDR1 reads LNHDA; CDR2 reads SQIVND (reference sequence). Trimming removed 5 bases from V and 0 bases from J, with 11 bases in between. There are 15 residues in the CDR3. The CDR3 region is CASSLSSSSYNEQFF. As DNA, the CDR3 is TGTGCCAGTAGTTTGTCGTCCAGCTCCTACAATGAGCAGTTCTTC.

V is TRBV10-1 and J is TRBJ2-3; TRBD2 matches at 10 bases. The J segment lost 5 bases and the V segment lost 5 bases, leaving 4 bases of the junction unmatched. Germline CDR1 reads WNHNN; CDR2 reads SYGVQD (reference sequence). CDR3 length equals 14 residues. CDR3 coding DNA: TGCGCCAGCAGTACACTAGCGGGATTAGATACGCAGTATTTT. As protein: CASSTLAGLDTQYF.

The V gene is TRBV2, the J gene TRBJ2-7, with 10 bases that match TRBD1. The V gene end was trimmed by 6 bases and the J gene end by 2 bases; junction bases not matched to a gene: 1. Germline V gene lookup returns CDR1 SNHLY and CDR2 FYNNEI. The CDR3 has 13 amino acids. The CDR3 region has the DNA TGTGCCAGCAGGGGGACAGGGGCCTACGAGCAGTACTTC. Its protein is CASRGTGAYEQYF. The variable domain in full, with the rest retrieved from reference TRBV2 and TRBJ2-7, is EPEVTQTPSHQVTQMGQEVILRCVPISNHLYFYWYRQILGQKVEFLVSFYNNEISEKSEIFDDQFSVERPDGSNFTLKIRSTKLEDSAMYFCASRGTGAYEQYFGPGTRLTVT.

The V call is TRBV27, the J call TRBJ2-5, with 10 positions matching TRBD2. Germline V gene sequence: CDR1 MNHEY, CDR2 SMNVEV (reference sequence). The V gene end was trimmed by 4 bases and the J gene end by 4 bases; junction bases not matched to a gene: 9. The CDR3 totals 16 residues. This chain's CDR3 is CASSWASGSMLETQYF. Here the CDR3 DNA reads TGTGCCAGCAGTTGGGCTAGCGGGAGTATGCTAGAGACCCAGTACTTC.

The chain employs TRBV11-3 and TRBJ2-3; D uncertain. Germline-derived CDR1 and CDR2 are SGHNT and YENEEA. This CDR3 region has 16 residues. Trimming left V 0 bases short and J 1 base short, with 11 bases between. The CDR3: CASSLDSLAGTDTQYF. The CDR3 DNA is TGTGCCAGCAGCTTAGATTCCCTGGCAGGCACAGATACGCAGTATTTT.

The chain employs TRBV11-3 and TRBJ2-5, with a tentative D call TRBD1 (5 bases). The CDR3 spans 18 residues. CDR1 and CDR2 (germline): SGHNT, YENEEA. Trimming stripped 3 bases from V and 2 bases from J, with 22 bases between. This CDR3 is CASSFGRSGPGLQETQYF. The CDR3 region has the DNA TGTGCCAGCAGCTTTGGACGATCGGGTCCAGGGCTACAAGAGACCCAGTACTTC.

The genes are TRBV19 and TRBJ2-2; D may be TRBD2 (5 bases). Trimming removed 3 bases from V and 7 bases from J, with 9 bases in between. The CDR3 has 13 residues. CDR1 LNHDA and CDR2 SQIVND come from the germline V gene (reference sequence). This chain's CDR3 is CASSMEANGELFF. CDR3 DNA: TGTGCCAGTAGTATGGAGGCGAACGGGGAGCTGTTTTTT.

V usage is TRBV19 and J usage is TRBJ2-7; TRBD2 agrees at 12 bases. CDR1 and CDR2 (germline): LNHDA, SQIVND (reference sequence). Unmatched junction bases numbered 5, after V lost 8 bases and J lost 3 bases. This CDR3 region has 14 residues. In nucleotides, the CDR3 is TGTGCCAGTGCCTTGGGACTAGCGGGCTACGAGCAGTACTTC. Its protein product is CASALGLAGYEQYF. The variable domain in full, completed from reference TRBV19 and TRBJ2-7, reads DGGITQSPKYLFRKEGQNVTLSCEQNLNHDAMYWYRQDPGQGLRLIYYSQIVNDFQKGDIAEGYSVSREKKESFPLTVTSAQKNPTAFYLCASALGLAGYEQYFGPGTRLTVT.

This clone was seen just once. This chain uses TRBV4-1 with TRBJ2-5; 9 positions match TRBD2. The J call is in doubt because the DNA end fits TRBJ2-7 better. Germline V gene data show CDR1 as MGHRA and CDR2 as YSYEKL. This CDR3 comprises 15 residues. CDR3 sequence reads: CASSQEISGRREQYF. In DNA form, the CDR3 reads TGCGCCAGCAGCCAAGAAATTAGCGGGAGACGCGAGCAGTACTTC.

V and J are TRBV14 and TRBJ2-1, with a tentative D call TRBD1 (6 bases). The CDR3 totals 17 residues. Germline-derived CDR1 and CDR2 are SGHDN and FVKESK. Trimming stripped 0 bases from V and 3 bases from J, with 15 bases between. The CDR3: CASSQDQGTNVYNEQFF. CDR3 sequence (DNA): TGTGCCAGCAGCCAAGATCAGGGGACAAACGTCTACAATGAGCAGTTCTTC.

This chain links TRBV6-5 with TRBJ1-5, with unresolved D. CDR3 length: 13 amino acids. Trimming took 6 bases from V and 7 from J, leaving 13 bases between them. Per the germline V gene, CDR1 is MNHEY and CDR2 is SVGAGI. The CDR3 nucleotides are TGTGCCAGCAGCGTCAGCGGGAGACAGCCCCAGCATTTT. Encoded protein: CASSVSGRQPQHF.

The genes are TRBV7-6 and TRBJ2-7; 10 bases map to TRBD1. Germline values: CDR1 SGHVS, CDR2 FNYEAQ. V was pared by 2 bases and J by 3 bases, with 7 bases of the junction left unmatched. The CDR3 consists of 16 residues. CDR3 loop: CASSLKPDRGHYEQYF. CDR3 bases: TGTGCCAGCAGCTTAAAACCCGACAGGGGGCACTACGAGCAGTACTTC. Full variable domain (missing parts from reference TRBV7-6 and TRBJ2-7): GAGVSQSPRYKVTKRGQDVALRCDPISGHVSLYWYRQALGQGPEFLTYFNYEAQQDKSGLPNDRFSAERPEGSISTLTIQRTEQRDSAMYRCASSLKPDRGHYEQYFGPGTRLTVT.

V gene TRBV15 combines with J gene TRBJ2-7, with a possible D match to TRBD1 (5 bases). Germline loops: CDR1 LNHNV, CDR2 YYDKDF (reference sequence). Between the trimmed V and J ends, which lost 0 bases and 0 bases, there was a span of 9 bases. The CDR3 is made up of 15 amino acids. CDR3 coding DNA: TGTGCCACCAGCAGAGACAGGGTGGCCTCCTACGAGCAGTACTTC. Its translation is CATSRDRVASYEQYF.

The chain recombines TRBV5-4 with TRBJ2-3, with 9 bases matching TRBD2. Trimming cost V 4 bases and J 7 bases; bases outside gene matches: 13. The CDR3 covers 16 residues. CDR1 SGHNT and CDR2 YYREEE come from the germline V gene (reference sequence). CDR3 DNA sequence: TGTGCCAGCAGCCCGTCGGCTAGCGGGACTCTCTATACGCAGTATTTT. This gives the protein CASSPSASGTLYTQYF. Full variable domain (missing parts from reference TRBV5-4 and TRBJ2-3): ETGVTQSPTHLIKTRGQQVTLRCSSQSGHNTVSWYQQALGQGPQFIFQYYREEENGRGNFPPRFSGLQFPNYSSELNVNALELDDSALYLCASSPSASGTLYTQYFGPGTRLTVL.

CDR3 region: CASSQDRVMGSPGNTIYF. CDR3 DNA sequence: TGCGCCAGCAGCCAAGACCGGGTTATGGGTTCTCCTGGAAACACCATATATTTT. This chain joins TRBV4-3 and TRBJ1-3; unclear D gene. This CDR3 comprises 18 residues. V shed 0 bases and J shed 2 bases, with 17 bases lying between them. Germline loops: CDR1 LGHNA, CDR2 YSLEER.

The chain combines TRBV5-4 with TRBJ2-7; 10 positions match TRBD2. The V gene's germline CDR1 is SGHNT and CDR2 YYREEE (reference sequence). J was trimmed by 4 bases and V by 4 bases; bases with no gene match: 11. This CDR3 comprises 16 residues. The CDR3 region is CASSPGGIAGGYEQYF. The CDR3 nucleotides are TGTGCCAGCAGCCCGGGGGGGATAGCGGGGGGATACGAGCAGTACTTC.

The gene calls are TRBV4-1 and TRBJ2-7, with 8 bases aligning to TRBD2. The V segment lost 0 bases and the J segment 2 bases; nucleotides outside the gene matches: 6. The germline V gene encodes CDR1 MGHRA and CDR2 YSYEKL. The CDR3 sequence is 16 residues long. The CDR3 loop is CASSQDPGGAAYEQYF. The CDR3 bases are TGCGCCAGCAGCCAAGATCCGGGAGGGGCCGCCTACGAGCAGTACTTC.